These 17 T cell receptor beta chains share one sample of origin, sequenced in a study of OX40 agonist ivuxolimab in advanced cancers. Libraries came from the immunoSEQ multiplex PCR assay. TCRdb stores this immuneACCESS table with in-frame sequences only. Part of the clones is absent; in the studies checked, under half of the shortfall reflects unresolved V genes, and no reason is known for the rest. The sample includes 55,000 to 70,000 clones, with roughly 92% observed a single time. The ten most abundant clones make up about 7.1% of the sample. The sequences come from CD4+ or CD8+ T cells sorted from blood, collected in a trial of the OX40 agonist ivuxolimab. The receptors originated from an adult with an advanced solid tumor such as melanoma, head and neck, liver or kidney cancer.

The rearrangement uses TRBV6-5 and TRBJ2-7; 7 bases map to TRBD1. Unmatched junction bases numbered 1, after V lost 2 bases and J lost 0 bases. The CDR3 consists of 14 residues. Germline V gene lookup returns CDR1 MNHEY and CDR2 SVGAGI. CDR3 sequence (DNA): TGTGCCAGCAGTTACGCAGGGGGCTCCTACGAGCAGTACTTC. Its translation: CASSYAGGSYEQYF.

The chain links TRBV5-1 to TRBJ2-7, with TRBD1 matching 7 bases. The CDR3 loop spans 14 amino acids. Per the germline V gene, CDR1 is SGHRS and CDR2 is YFSETQ. The ends lost 4 bases at V and 2 bases at J; junction bases unmatched: 6. CDR3 sequence reads: CASSKTGPTYEQYF. CDR3 DNA: TGCGCCAGCAGCAAGACAGGGCCAACCTACGAGCAGTACTTC.

The chain joins TRBV14 to TRBJ2-7, with D tentatively TRBD1 (6 bases). Germline CDR1 is SGHDN and CDR2 is FVKESK. The V and J ends lost 5 bases and 3 bases respectively, with 17 bases between them. The CDR3 is 15 residues long. CDR3 amino acids: CASSWGPGQIYEQYF. DNA of the CDR3: TGTGCCAGCAGCTGGGGTCCGGGACAAATCTACGAGCAGTACTTC.

The chain combines TRBV7-9 with TRBJ2-3; no reliable D call. Germline-derived CDR1 and CDR2 are SEHNR and FQNEAQ (reference sequence). Between the trimmed V and J ends, which lost 9 bases and 1 base, there was a span of 5 bases. CDR3 length: 11 residues. The chain's CDR3 is CASPGTDTQYF. The CDR3 bases are TGTGCCAGTCCGGGCACAGATACGCAGTATTTT.

The V and J genes are TRBV6-5 and TRBJ2-2; D uncertain. V was cut by 3 bases and J by 6 bases, with 5 bases left in between. CDR1 and CDR2 (germline): MNHEY, SVGAGI. CDR3 size: 12 residues. Written as DNA, the CDR3 is TGTGCCAGCAGTTATAGTGCCGGGGAGCTGTTTTTT. Its protein product is CASSYSAGELFF.

Concerning this clone itself: Other DNA sequences in this sample translate to the same CDR3. The chain employs TRBV10-3 and TRBJ2-1; D call uncertain. CDR1 and CDR2 (germline): ENHRY, SYGVKD. V lost 0 bases and J lost 12, with 21 bases in between. The CDR3 loop spans 16 amino acids. The CDR3 DNA reads TGTGCCATCAGTGAGTCCCGGCAGAAGGAGAACTTCGGGCAGTTCTTC. It yields the protein CAISESRQKENFGQFF.

The rearrangement joins TRBV6-5 to TRBJ2-7, with D possibly TRBD2 on 7 matching bases. Germline V CDR1 and CDR2: MNHEY, SVGAGI. The CDR3 contains 15 residues. V shed 7 bases and J shed 6 bases, with 22 bases lying between them. CDR3 amino acids: CASNIMGGALTEQYF. CDR3 DNA sequence: TGTGCCAGCAATATTATGGGGGGGGCTTTAACCGAGCAGTACTTC.

The genes are TRBV7-9 and TRBJ2-1; 9 bases map to TRBD1. Looked up from germline, CDR1 is SEHNR and CDR2 is FQNEAQ (reference sequence). V shed 5 bases and J 4 bases; nucleotides not matched to a gene: 12. CDR3 length equals 17 residues. The CDR3 spells CASSPPPGQGTYNEQFF. The CDR3 DNA sequence: TGTGCCAGCAGCCCACCTCCGGGACAGGGTACGTACAATGAGCAGTTCTTC.

This chain joins TRBV2 and TRBJ1-5, with D uncertain. V lost 4 bases and J lost 9, with 16 bases in between. The CDR3 contains 14 residues. CDR1 and CDR2 (germline): SNHLY, FYNNEI. The CDR3 region has the DNA TGTGCCAGCAGTGTGAGCAGGTCCTTCTTGCCCCAGCATTTT. Translating it yields CASSVSRSFLPQHF.

The J gene is TRBJ2-3, the V gene TRBV7-7; the D gene is possibly TRBD2 (7 bases). CDR1 and CDR2 from the germline V gene are SSHAT and FNYEAQ (reference sequence). CDR3 length: 16 amino acids. The V end was cut by 2 bases, the J end by 0 bases, with 12 bases between. CDR3 loop: CASSLFAGASTDTQYF. The CDR3, as DNA: TGTGCCAGCAGCTTATTTGCGGGGGCGAGCACAGATACGCAGTATTTT.

The chain carries TRBV2 and TRBJ2-3; D possibly matches TRBD1 or TRBD2 (5 bases each). Trimming removed 5 bases at V and 1 base at J, with 13 bases between. The germline V gene encodes CDR1 SNHLY and CDR2 FYNNEI. The CDR3 is 15 amino acids. CDR3 sequence reads: CASSSGTAGTDTQYF. The CDR3 DNA follows: TGTGCCAGCAGTTCAGGGACCGCAGGCACAGATACGCAGTATTTT.

V is TRBV6-4 and J is TRBJ2-1; 14 bases are shared with TRBD2. Germline V gene sequence: CDR1 MRHNA, CDR2 SNTAGT. The ends lost 1 base at V and 10 bases at J; junction bases unmatched: 0. This CDR3 is built from 14 residues. The CDR3 nucleotides are TGTGCCAGCAGTGACTGGACTAGCGGGGGGGAGCAGTTCTTC. This codes for CASSDWTSGGEQFF.

The V gene is TRBV7-2, the J gene TRBJ2-7, with TRBD1 identical over 9 bases. Unmatched junction bases numbered 9, after V lost 5 bases and J lost 4 bases. CDR1 is SGHTA, CDR2 FQGNSA, per germline. The CDR3 extends over 15 amino acids. CDR3 residues: CASSVPGTGLYEQYF. The CDR3 DNA reads TGTGCCAGCAGCGTTCCCGGGACAGGGTTGTACGAGCAGTACTTC.

The chain employs TRBV27 and TRBJ2-7; D unresolved. There are 12 residues in the CDR3. Germline V lookup: CDR1 MNHEY, CDR2 SMNVEV (reference sequence). Trimming stripped 5 bases from V and 2 bases from J, with 7 bases between. The CDR3 DNA reads TGTGCCAGCAGTACGTCACCCTACGAGCAGTACTTC. It yields the protein CASSTSPYEQYF.

V and J are TRBV5-1 and TRBJ2-1; 8 bases line up with TRBD1. Germline-derived CDR1 and CDR2 are SGHRS and YFSETQ. Losses at the gene ends were 5 bases for V and 3 bases for J; bases not matched to a gene: 4. The CDR3 length is 14 residues. The CDR3 nucleotides read TGCGCCAGCAGGGGCGGACAGGGCTACAATGAGCAGTTCTTC. Translating gives CASRGGQGYNEQFF.

The gene calls are TRBV4-3 and TRBJ1-2, with a possible D match to TRBD1 (6 bases). This CDR3 spans 15 amino acids. V lost 0 bases and J 6 bases, leaving 14 bases between the germline ends. CDR1 and CDR2 from the germline V gene are LGHNA and YSLEER. The CDR3, as DNA: TGCGCCAGCAGCCAAGATAGGACAGACAGGAATGGCTACACCTTC. Amino acids: CASSQDRTDRNGYTF.

CDR3: CATSRDALGPNYGYTF. DNA for the CDR3: TGTGCCACCAGCAGAGATGCCTTGGGGCCTAACTATGGCTACACCTTC. The gene calls are TRBV15 and TRBJ1-2; D is perhaps TRBD1 (5 bases). Germline values: CDR1 LNHNV, CDR2 YYDKDF (reference sequence). Trimming took off 0 bases at V and 0 bases at J, with 11 bases between the two ends. The length of the CDR3 is 16 residues.